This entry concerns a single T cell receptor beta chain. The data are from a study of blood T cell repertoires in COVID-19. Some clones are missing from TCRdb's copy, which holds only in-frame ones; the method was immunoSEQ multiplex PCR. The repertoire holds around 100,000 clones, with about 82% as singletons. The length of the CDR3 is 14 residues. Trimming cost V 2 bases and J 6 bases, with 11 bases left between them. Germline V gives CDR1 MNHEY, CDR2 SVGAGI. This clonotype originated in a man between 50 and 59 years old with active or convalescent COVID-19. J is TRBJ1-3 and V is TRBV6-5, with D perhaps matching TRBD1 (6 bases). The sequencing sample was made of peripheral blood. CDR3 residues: CASSYRGGENTIYF. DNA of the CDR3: TGTGCCAGCAGTTACAGGGGGGGCGAAAACACCATATATTTT.